These 19 T cell receptor beta chains were sequenced from one sample in a study of blood T cell repertoires in COVID-19. Clones were sequenced by immunoSEQ multiplex PCR, and TCRdb holds only the in-frame ones, with some missing. The table has over 80,000 clones, around 74% seen once; the top ten hold roughly 18%. Sequencing was performed on peripheral blood. The source of these receptors is a woman aged 80 or over with active or convalescent COVID-19.

The chain couples TRBV18 to TRBJ1-4, with 8 bases matching TRBD1. The CDR3 runs to 15 residues. Germline V CDR1 and CDR2: KGHSH, LQKENI. With V trimmed by 6 bases and J by 10 bases, 13 bases remained unmatched. The CDR3: CASSPLDRVGSKLFF. DNA of the CDR3: TGTGCCAGCTCCCCGCTGGACAGGGTCGGGTCAAAACTGTTTTTT.

This chain joins TRBV7-2 and TRBJ2-3; 8 bases match TRBD2. Trimming cost V 1 base and J 5 bases; bases outside gene matches: 8. This CDR3 spans 16 amino acids. Germline values: CDR1 SGHTA, CDR2 FQGNSA. CDR3 sequence reads: CASSLDPAGVLDTQYF. The CDR3 nucleotides are TGTGCCAGCAGCTTAGATCCAGCGGGAGTGTTAGATACGCAGTATTTT.

This chain connects TRBV2 to TRBJ2-3; 7 bases fit TRBD1. The V gene's germline CDR1 is SNHLY and CDR2 FYNNEI. The junction had 8 bases not matched to a gene; V was cut back by 7 bases and J by 1 base. The CDR3 is made up of 15 amino acids. The CDR3 nucleotides are TGTGCCAGCAATACAGACAGGGTTGGCACAGATACGCAGTATTTT. It codes for CASNTDRVGTDTQYF.

V gene TRBV13 combines with J gene TRBJ2-1; 9 bases map to TRBD2. V shed 3 bases, J shed 3 bases, and the junction held 3 bases outside the gene matches. The germline gives CDR1 PRHDT, CDR2 FYEKMQ (reference sequence). The CDR3 consists of 15 residues. The CDR3 reads CASSFGTSNYNEQFF. The CDR3 DNA is TGTGCCAGCAGCTTCGGGACTAGCAACTACAATGAGCAGTTCTTC.

The chain has TRBV6-5 and TRBJ2-3; TRBD1 matches at 7 bases. Germline values: CDR1 MNHEY, CDR2 SVGAGI. V was clipped by 2 bases and J by 4 bases; unmatched bases: 9. This CDR3 contains 16 residues. CDR3 sequence (DNA): TGTGCCAGCAGTTACCAACCGGGACAGAGCGCAGATACGCAGTATTTT. The encoded protein is CASSYQPGQSADTQYF.

This clone was detected once. J is TRBJ1-1 and V is TRBV5-1, with 8 bases that match TRBD1. This CDR3 contains 14 residues. The germline V gene has CDR1 SGHRS and CDR2 YFSETQ. V shed 0 bases, J shed 4 bases, and the junction held 2 bases outside the gene matches. The DNA for the CDR3 is TGCGCCAGCAGCTTGGGGACAGGGAGCACTGAAGCTTTCTTT. Translation gives CASSLGTGSTEAFF.

The genes are TRBV6-5 and TRBJ2-3, with D perhaps TRBD2 (6 bases). This CDR3 contains 14 residues. Looked up from germline, CDR1 is MNHEY and CDR2 is SVGAGI. V was cut by 6 bases and J by 0 bases, with 10 bases left in between. CDR3 sequence: CASRRSGSTDTQYF. The CDR3 nucleotides read TGTGCCAGCAGGAGGAGCGGGAGCACAGATACGCAGTATTTT.

This chain uses TRBV25-1 with TRBJ1-1, with D hard to call. In germline, CDR1 is MGHDK, CDR2 SYGVNS. The CDR3 totals 14 residues. V lost 1 base to trimming and J lost 1 base, with 7 bases between them. The CDR3 sequence is CASSEWGANTEAFF. In DNA form, the CDR3 reads TGTGCCAGCAGTGAATGGGGAGCGAACACTGAAGCTTTCTTT.

The J gene is TRBJ2-3, the V gene TRBV14; D is possibly TRBD2 (6 bases). CDR1 is SGHDN and CDR2 is FVKESK in the germline V gene. This CDR3 has 15 residues. Trimming pared 4 bases from V and 3 bases from J, leaving 14 bases between. CDR3 sequence reads: CASSLLRAGTDTQYF. CDR3 in DNA: TGTGCCAGCAGCCTCCTAAGGGCGGGAACAGATACGCAGTATTTT.

This rearrangement joins TRBV19 to TRBJ1-1; no clear D gene. V gave up 5 bases and J gave up 5 bases, with 6 bases separating them. The CDR3 covers 11 residues. CDR1 LNHDA and CDR2 SQIVND come from the germline V gene (reference sequence). The CDR3 bases are TGTGCCAGTAGTCCCGGGACTGAAGCTTTCTTT. Translation: CASSPGTEAFF. Full variable domain (outside the CDR3, taken from reference TRBV19 and TRBJ1-1): DGGITQSPKYLFRKEGQNVTLSCEQNLNHDAMYWYRQDPGQGLRLIYYSQIVNDFQKGDIAEGYSVSREKKESFPLTVTSAQKNPTAFYLCASSPGTEAFFGQGTRLTVV.

The J gene is TRBJ1-5, the V gene TRBV19; D is unclear. V was clipped by 6 bases and J by 7 bases, with 13 bases between them. From germline, CDR1 is LNHDA and CDR2 SQIVND (reference sequence). CDR3 size: 13 residues. The CDR3 loop reads CASSLALDQPQHF. The CDR3 region has the DNA TGTGCCAGTAGCCTAGCCTTGGACCAGCCCCAGCATTTT.

The chain uses TRBV9 and TRBJ2-7; TRBD2 is a possible D gene (7 bases). The CDR3 loop spans 15 amino acids. Per germline, CDR1 SGDLS and CDR2 YYNGEE. Between the trimmed V and J ends, which lost 4 bases and 6 bases, there was a span of 20 bases. The CDR3 loop is CASSKQVGGAVEQYF. The CDR3 DNA reads TGTGCCAGCAGCAAGCAGGTTGGGGGGGCGGTCGAGCAGTACTTC.

CDR3 amino acids: CASSQTQTRGSGNTIYF. CDR3 coding DNA: TGTGCCAGCAGCCAAACCCAAACTAGGGGGTCGGGAAACACCATATATTTT. The gene calls are TRBV4-2 and TRBJ1-3, with D maybe TRBD1 (6 bases). The CDR3 has 17 residues. The germline V and J ends were trimmed by 2 bases and 4 bases, with 18 bases remaining between them. Per the germline V gene, CDR1 is LGHNA and CDR2 is YNFKEQ.

The gene calls are TRBV6-5 and TRBJ1-4; D may be TRBD1 (6 bases). Germline V gene lookup returns CDR1 MNHEY and CDR2 SVGAGI. Trimming removed 8 bases at V and 0 bases at J, with 10 bases between. The CDR3 has 14 residues. The CDR3 region has the DNA TGTGCCAGCCGACGGGACACAACTAATGAAAAACTGTTTTTT. Translated: CASRRDTTNEKLFF.

For the CDR3, the DNA is TGCGCCAGCGAGGGGGGGCGGACCGGGGAGCTGTTTTTT. Translated, it gives CASEGGRTGELFF. The V call is TRBV5-1, the J call TRBJ2-2; TRBD2 might be the D (7 bases). This CDR3 region has 13 residues. V was shortened by 7 bases and J by 5 bases, with 12 bases between the two germline ends. Germline values: CDR1 SGHRS, CDR2 YFSETQ.

This sequence joins TRBV27 and TRBJ1-1; weak D call: TRBD1 (6 bases). The CDR3 spans 15 residues. The V gene's germline CDR1 is MNHEY and CDR2 SMNVEV (reference sequence). V lost 5 bases and J 1 base, leaving 14 bases between the germline ends. The CDR3 region is CASSRLDRKNTEAFF. CDR3 sequence (DNA): TGTGCCAGCAGTAGGTTGGACAGAAAGAACACTGAAGCTTTCTTT.

J is TRBJ2-3 and V is TRBV7-2, with TRBD2 matching over 8 bases. CDR3 length: 17 amino acids. The junction had 9 bases not matched to a gene; V was cut back by 2 bases and J by 2 bases. The germline V gene has CDR1 SGHTA and CDR2 FQGNSA. The CDR3 nucleotides are TGTGCCAGCAGCTTACTCGGGCTAGCGGGCAACACAGATACGCAGTATTTT. Translated: CASSLLGLAGNTDTQYF.

This chain uses TRBV11-3 with TRBJ2-1, with TRBD2 identical over 7 bases. Germline V gives CDR1 SGHNT, CDR2 YENEEA. This CDR3 has 13 residues. The V and J ends lost 4 bases and 9 bases, in that order; junction bases with no gene match: 6. CDR3 amino acids: CASSSRWEGEQFF. CDR3 DNA sequence: TGTGCCAGCAGCTCGAGGTGGGAGGGTGAGCAGTTCTTC.

Notes on this clone: The germline gene is not matched at one end of the junction; a read error may be the cause. The genes are TRBV5-1 and TRBJ2-7; D tentatively fits TRBD1 or TRBD2 (5 bases each). The CDR3 covers 14 residues. In germline, CDR1 is SGHRS, CDR2 YFSETQ. The DNA for the CDR3 is TGTGCCAGCAGCTTGGAGGCAGGGACCTACGAGCAGTACTTC. It specifies CASSLEAGTYEQYF.